The T cell receptor (beta chain) under discussion was sequenced for a study of post-analysis software for immune sequencing data. Study-level information: Relapsing-remitting, secondary progressive and progressive-relapsing multiple sclerosis were all included among the disease courses. General study results and limits: Among multiple sclerosis patients, normalized Chao1 diversity was significantly below that of controls. By F measure, samples from a shared preparation batch strongly co-clustered.

Prepared libraries of TCR beta cDNA carried unique molecular identifiers. T cells numbering roughly 0.95 to 10 million gave rise to roughly 0.5 million cDNA molecules. TCRdb re-called the PCR reads through MiXCR, storing one row per CDR3 protein. The repertoire includes some 690,000 distinct CDR3 sequences, about 60% of them detected once, and around 11% sits in the top ten. This clonotype was seen a single time. Its cognate antigen is unknown. The source material was blood. The TCR originated in a girl aged 2 to 10 with multiple sclerosis.

CDR3 DNA: TGTGCCAGCAGTCCCCGATCCCGGCGCTATGGCTACACCTTC. Its translation is CASSPRSRRYGYTF. The rearrangement joins TRBV12-3 or TRBV12-4 to TRBJ1-2; D uncertain. This CDR3 comprises 14 residues. V lost 5 bases, J lost 4 bases, and 14 bases lay in between.